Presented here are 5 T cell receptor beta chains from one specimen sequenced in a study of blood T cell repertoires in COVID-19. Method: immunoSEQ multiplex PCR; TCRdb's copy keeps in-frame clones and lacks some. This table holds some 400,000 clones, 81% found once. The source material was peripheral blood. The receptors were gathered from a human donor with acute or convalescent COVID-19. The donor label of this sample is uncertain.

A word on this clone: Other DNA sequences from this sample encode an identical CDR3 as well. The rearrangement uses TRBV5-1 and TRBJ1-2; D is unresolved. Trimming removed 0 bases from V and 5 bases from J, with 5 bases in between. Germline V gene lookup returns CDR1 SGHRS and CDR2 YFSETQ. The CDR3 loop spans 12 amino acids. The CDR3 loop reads CASSLDQYGYTF. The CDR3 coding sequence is TGCGCCAGCAGCTTGGATCAGTATGGCTACACCTTC.

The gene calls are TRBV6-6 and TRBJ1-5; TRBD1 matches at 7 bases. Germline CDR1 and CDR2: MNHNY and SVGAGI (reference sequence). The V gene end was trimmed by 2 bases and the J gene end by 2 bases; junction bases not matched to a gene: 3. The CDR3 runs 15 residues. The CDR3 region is CASSYIGQGNQPQHF. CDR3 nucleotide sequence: TGTGCCAGCAGTTACATTGGACAGGGCAATCAGCCCCAGCATTTT.

The CDR3 DNA reads as TGTGCCAGCAGCTTAATCCACGGCAATGAGCAGTTCTTC. It is translated as CASSLIHGNEQFF. V gene TRBV7-8 combines with J gene TRBJ2-1, with D unresolved. The length of the CDR3 is 13 residues. Trimming removed 2 bases at V and 6 bases at J, with 8 bases between. Germline V gives CDR1 SGHVS, CDR2 FQNEAQ.

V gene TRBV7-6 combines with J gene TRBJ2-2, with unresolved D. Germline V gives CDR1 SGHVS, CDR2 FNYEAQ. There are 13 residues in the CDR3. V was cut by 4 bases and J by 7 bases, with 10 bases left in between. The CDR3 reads CASSSALVGELFF. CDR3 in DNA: TGTGCCAGCAGCTCCGCCTTAGTCGGGGAGCTGTTTTTT.

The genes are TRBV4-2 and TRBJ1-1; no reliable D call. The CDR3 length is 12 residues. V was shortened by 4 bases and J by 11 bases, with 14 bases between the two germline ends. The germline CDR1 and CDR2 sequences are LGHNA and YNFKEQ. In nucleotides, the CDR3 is TGTGCCAGCAGCCCGTACGGGGTGGGCGCTTTCTTT. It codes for CASSPYGVGAFF.